Following are 24 T cell receptor beta chains from one sample sequenced in a study of blood T cell repertoires in COVID-19. Sequencing was performed with immunoSEQ multiplex PCR; in TCRdb, only in-frame clones are kept and a portion is missing. This repertoire shows about 200,000 clones, 88% found once; its top ten account for approximately 5.5%. What was sequenced was peripheral blood. The origin of the receptors is a man in his forties with active or convalescent COVID-19.

V and J are TRBV5-4 and TRBJ2-7; a possible D gene is TRBD2 (5 bases). Per germline, CDR1 SGHNT and CDR2 YYREEE (reference sequence). V gave up 4 bases and J gave up 2 bases, with 10 bases separating them. This CDR3 has 13 amino acids. CDR3 sequence: CASSHEGPYEQYF. DNA of the CDR3: TGTGCCAGCAGCCATGAGGGCCCCTACGAGCAGTACTTC.

This clone has a handful of counts. The chain joins TRBV5-4 to TRBJ1-4; 7 nucleotides match TRBD1. Germline CDR1 and CDR2: SGHNT and YYREEE (reference sequence). V lost 4 bases and J lost 8; bases outside the gene matches: 11. This CDR3 spans 15 amino acids. The CDR3 DNA reads as TGTGCCAGCAGCCCGGAGGGGGCGCCGGGAGAAAAACTGTTTTTT. The encoded protein is CASSPEGAPGEKLFF.

The chain has TRBV27 and TRBJ1-6; 11 bases align to TRBD1. V shed 6 bases and J 7 bases; nucleotides not matched to a gene: 5. CDR1 MNHEY and CDR2 SMNVEV come from the germline V gene (reference sequence). The CDR3 loop spans 15 amino acids. CDR3 amino acids: CASRAGTGGNSPLHF. The CDR3 DNA reads as TGTGCCAGCAGGGCCGGGACAGGGGGAAATTCACCCCTCCACTTT.

V is TRBV19 and J is TRBJ2-7, with no clear D. The germline gives CDR1 LNHDA, CDR2 SQIVND (reference sequence). The CDR3 sequence is 14 residues long. The V end was cut by 3 bases, the J end by 1 base, with 10 bases between. As DNA, the CDR3 is TGTGCCAGTAGTATTCGCGGCGTTTCCTACGAGCAGTACTTC. Translating it yields CASSIRGVSYEQYF.

This clone was observed a handful of times. The chain recombines TRBV29-1 with TRBJ2-7; weak D call: TRBD2 (5 bases). Looked up from germline, CDR1 is SQVTM and CDR2 is ANQGSEA. The CDR3 covers 11 residues. CDR3 nucleotide sequence: TGCAGTGGAGGTAATTCCTACGAGCAGTACTTC. Translation gives CSGGNSYEQYF.

The chain combines TRBV7-8 with TRBJ2-5; a weak D match, TRBD1 (6 bases). Per germline, CDR1 SGHVS and CDR2 FQNEAQ. The CDR3 covers 13 residues. V was shortened by 1 base and J by 5 bases, with 8 bases between the two germline ends. CDR3 sequence reads: CASSLGQGETQYF. CDR3 nucleotide sequence: TGTGCCAGCAGCTTAGGGCAGGGGGAGACCCAGTACTTC. The full variable domain, with the rest looked up from reference TRBV7-8 and TRBJ2-5, is GAGVSQSPRYKVAKRGQDVALRCDPISGHVSLFWYQQALGQGPEFLTYFQNEAQLDKSGLPSDRFFAERPEGSVSTLKIQRTQQEDSAVYLCASSLGQGETQYFGPGTRLLVL.

The V and J genes are TRBV12-3 or TRBV12-4 and TRBJ1-4, with a possible D match to TRBD1 (5 bases). The CDR3 has 11 amino acids. V lost 3 bases to trimming and J lost 12 bases, with 8 bases between them. CDR3 sequence: CASSFARELFF. The CDR3, as DNA: TGTGCCAGCAGTTTCGCCAGGGAACTGTTTTTT.

The rearrangement links TRBV7-2 to TRBJ2-7, with 8 positions matching TRBD2. The CDR3 runs to 14 residues. Germline assignment: CDR1 SGHTA and CDR2 FQGNSA. V shed 2 bases, J shed 3 bases, and the junction held 3 bases outside the gene matches. CDR3 DNA: TGTGCCAGCAGCTTAATCGGGACTAGCTACGAGCAGTACTTC. Encoded protein: CASSLIGTSYEQYF.

The chain links TRBV28 to TRBJ1-3; no clear D. CDR3 length equals 16 residues. Trimming took 3 bases from V and 3 from J, leaving 15 bases between them. Germline lookup yields CDR1 MDHEN and CDR2 SYDVKM. CDR3 DNA sequence: TGTGCCAGCAGTTTTTTGGGGAAAGGGAGTGGAAACACCATATATTTT. Translated: CASSFLGKGSGNTIYF.

This chain uses TRBV4-2 with TRBJ1-5, with 9 bases lining up with TRBD1. The CDR3 covers 19 residues. J gave up 9 bases and V 0 bases, and 18 bases lay outside the gene matches. Germline V lookup: CDR1 LGHNA, CDR2 YNFKEQ. CDR3 in DNA: TGTGCCAGCAGCCAAGACTTCGGGGGCGCGGGACAGGGCGACCGGCCCCAGCATTTT. Protein product: CASSQDFGGAGQGDRPQHF.

The chain is built from TRBV3-1 (or the pseudogene TRBV3-2) and TRBJ2-2, with 11 nucleotides matching TRBD1. Trimming cost V 0 bases and J 3 bases; bases outside gene matches: 6. Germline V CDR1 and CDR2: LGHDT, YNNKEL (reference sequence). There are 18 residues in the CDR3. CDR3 sequence (DNA): TGTGCCAGCAGCCAAGAGGGTTGGGGACAGGGGGACACCGGGGAGCTGTTTTTT. The encoded protein is CASSQEGWGQGDTGELFF.

The sample holds a few counts of this clone. The chain links TRBV6-2 or TRBV6-3 to TRBJ1-2; D is unresolved. The CDR3 covers 14 residues. The V gene lost 3 bases and the J gene lost 3 bases, with 11 bases spanning the gap. Germline CDR1 reads MNHEY; CDR2 reads SVGEGT. The CDR3 region is CASSYGGLDYGYTF. The CDR3 DNA reads TGTGCCAGCAGTTATGGAGGGCTCGACTATGGCTACACCTTC.

The genes are TRBV29-1 and TRBJ2-7; D gene ambiguous. Germline values: CDR1 SQVTM, CDR2 ANQGSEA. V lost 6 bases to trimming and J lost 3 bases, with 15 bases between them. The length of the CDR3 is 13 residues. CDR3 DNA sequence: TGCAGCGTCACCATCAGCGCAGACTACGAGCAGTACTTC. Translated, it gives CSVTISADYEQYF.

There are a few counts of this clone. CDR3 protein: CASSPRQGSYEQYF. DNA for the CDR3: TGTGCCAGCTCACCACGGCAGGGTTCCTACGAGCAGTACTTC. This chain links TRBV18 with TRBJ2-7, with D perhaps matching TRBD1 (5 bases). CDR1 KGHSH and CDR2 LQKENI come from the germline V gene. V was clipped by 1 base and J by 1 base, with 8 bases between them. The CDR3 runs to 14 residues. The whole variable domain, remainder taken from reference TRBV18 and TRBJ2-7, is NAGVMQNPRHLVRRRGQEARLRCSPMKGHSHVYWYRQLPEEGLKFMVYLQKENIIDESGMPKERFSAEFPKEGPSILRIQQVVRGDSAAYFCASSPRQGSYEQYFGPGTRLTVT.

The chain links TRBV19 to TRBJ1-3; 9 nucleotides match TRBD1. Trimming took 6 bases from V and 4 from J; bases not matched to a gene: 7. The CDR3 runs to 15 residues. Germline CDR1 reads LNHDA; CDR2 reads SQIVND (reference sequence). CDR3 DNA: TGTGCCAGTAGAGAGAACAGGGGGCTCGGAAACACCATATATTTT. Translating it yields CASRENRGLGNTIYF.

The chain links TRBV24-1 to TRBJ2-3; 12 bases line up with TRBD1. Germline lookup yields CDR1 KGHDR and CDR2 SFDVKD. The CDR3 totals 15 residues. The V segment lost 7 bases and the J segment 8 bases; nucleotides outside the gene matches: 9. The CDR3 region has the DNA TGTGCCACCAGCCAGCCCGGGACAGGGGGCGGTACGCAGTATTTT. This sequence encodes CATSQPGTGGGTQYF.

This chain connects TRBV5-4 to TRBJ2-1, with TRBD2 identical over 9 bases. The CDR3 length is 15 residues. The germline gives CDR1 SGHNT, CDR2 YYREEE (reference sequence). Unmatched junction bases numbered 8, after V lost 5 bases and J lost 5 bases. The CDR3 region has the DNA TGTGCCAGCAGACTGGGGCTAGCGGGAAACAATGAGCAGTTCTTC. Its protein is CASRLGLAGNNEQFF.

This sequence joins TRBV18 and TRBJ1-2; 8 bases line up with TRBD1. Germline-derived CDR1 and CDR2 are KGHSH and LQKENI. The CDR3 spans 14 residues. V shed 3 bases and J 5 bases; nucleotides not matched to a gene: 5. CDR3 nucleotides: TGTGCCAGCTCACCCCTGGACAGGGAATATGGCTACACCTTC. This codes for CASSPLDREYGYTF.

In this sample, this clone turned up a few times. This sequence joins TRBV6-5 and TRBJ2-7; D gene ambiguous. V lost 5 bases and J 0 bases, leaving 11 bases between the germline ends. The germline V gene encodes CDR1 MNHEY and CDR2 SVGAGI. The CDR3 loop spans 14 amino acids. For the CDR3, the DNA is TGTGCCAGCAGTCTTACAGCAAGCTCCTACGAGCAGTACTTC. Translated, it gives CASSLTASSYEQYF.

This chain uses TRBV28 with TRBJ1-4; TRBD1 is a possible D gene (5 bases). CDR1 is MDHEN and CDR2 is SYDVKM in the germline V gene. The CDR3 covers 15 residues. Trimming took 2 bases from V and 5 from J, leaving 12 bases between them. The CDR3 region has the DNA TGTGCCAGCAGTTTAGGAAGGGGTCGGAATGAAAAACTGTTTTTT. It codes for CASSLGRGRNEKLFF.

The genes are TRBV24-1 and TRBJ2-3, with 7 positions matching TRBD2. Germline assignment: CDR1 KGHDR and CDR2 SFDVKD. The CDR3 has 15 residues. J lost 7 bases, V lost 0 bases, and 6 bases had no gene match. The DNA for the CDR3 is TGTGCCACCAGTGATTTGGTCCAGGGAGGGAATACGCAGTATTTT. The encoded protein is CATSDLVQGGNTQYF.

This chain links TRBV5-1 with TRBJ2-1, with unresolved D. Germline V gene sequence: CDR1 SGHRS, CDR2 YFSETQ. This CDR3 comprises 17 residues. Trimming took 0 bases from V and 0 from J, leaving 13 bases between them. The CDR3 here is CASSLAVVLGSYNEQFF. For the CDR3, the DNA is TGCGCCAGCAGCTTGGCGGTCGTCCTAGGCTCCTACAATGAGCAGTTCTTC.

The chain combines TRBV6-5 with TRBJ1-6; TRBD1 matches at 7 bases. CDR1 and CDR2 from the germline V gene are MNHEY and SVGAGI. This CDR3 is built from 14 residues. The junction had 7 bases not matched to a gene; V was cut back by 7 bases and J by 7 bases. CDR3 in amino acids: CASKNRDRNSPLHF. In DNA form, the CDR3 reads TGTGCCAGCAAGAACCGGGACAGAAATTCACCCCTCCACTTT.

The V gene is TRBV7-2, the J gene TRBJ2-2; TRBD2 matches at 9 bases. The CDR3 is made up of 16 amino acids. CDR1 and CDR2 (germline): SGHTA, FQGNSA. V lost 5 bases to trimming and J lost 6 bases; unmatched junction nucleotides: 10. CDR3 coding DNA: TGTGCCAGCAGCCGGCGGCCTAGCGGGGCCCCCGGGGAGCTGTTTTTT. Translation: CASSRRPSGAPGELFF.